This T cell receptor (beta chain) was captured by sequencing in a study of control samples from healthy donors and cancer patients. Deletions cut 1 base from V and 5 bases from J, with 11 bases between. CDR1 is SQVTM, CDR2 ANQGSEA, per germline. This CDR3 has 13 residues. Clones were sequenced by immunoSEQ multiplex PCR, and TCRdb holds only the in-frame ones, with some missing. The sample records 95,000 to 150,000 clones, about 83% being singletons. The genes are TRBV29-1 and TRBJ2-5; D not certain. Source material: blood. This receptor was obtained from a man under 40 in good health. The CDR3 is CSVEGGGFETQYF. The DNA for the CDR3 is TGCAGCGTTGAAGGTGGTGGGTTTGAGACCCAGTACTTC.